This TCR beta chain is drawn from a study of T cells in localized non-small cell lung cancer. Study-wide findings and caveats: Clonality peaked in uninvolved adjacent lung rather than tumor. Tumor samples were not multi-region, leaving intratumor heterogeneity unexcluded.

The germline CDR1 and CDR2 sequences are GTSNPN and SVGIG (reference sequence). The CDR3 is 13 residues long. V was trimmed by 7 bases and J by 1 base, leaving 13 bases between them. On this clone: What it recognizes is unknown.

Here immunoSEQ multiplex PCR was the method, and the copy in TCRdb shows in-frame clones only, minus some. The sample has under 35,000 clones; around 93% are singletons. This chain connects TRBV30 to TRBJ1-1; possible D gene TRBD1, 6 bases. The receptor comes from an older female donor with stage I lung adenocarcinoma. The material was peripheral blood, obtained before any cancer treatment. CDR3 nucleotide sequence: TGTGCCTCCCAGACAGGAACGAACACTGAAGCTTTCTTT. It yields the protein CASQTGTNTEAFF. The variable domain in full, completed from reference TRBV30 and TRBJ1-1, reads SQTIHQWPATLVQPVGSPLSLECTVEGTSNPNLYWYRQAAGRGLQLLFYSVGIGQISSEVPQNLSASRPQDRQFILSSKKLLLSDSGFYLCASQTGTNTEAFFGQGTRLTVV.